The sequence of this TCR beta chain was determined in a study of T-cell memory formation after mild COVID-19. Study-wide background: TCR clusters showed largely donor specificity.

Study findings and constraints: The study found balanced CD4/CD8 in clones contracting day 15 to 85 and a CD4+ lean in later expanders.

5'RACE primed at constant segments yielded TCR alpha and TCR beta cDNA libraries bearing sample barcodes and UMIs. TCRdb passed the 5' RACE reads through MiXCR, listing each CDR3 protein once. Altogether 80,000 to 130,000 distinct CDR3 sequences are present, more than 9.5% being singletons, with the ten largest covering approximately 39%. This clonotype was seen more than once but under ten times. The antigen is not known. Germline V gene lookup returns CDR1 SEHNR and CDR2 FQNEAQ (reference sequence). This CDR3 has 12 residues. V was cut by 1 base and J by 8 bases, with 8 bases left in between. The sequence derives from a man in his late teens or twenties who had mild COVID-19 (a few samples of this study predate the infection). Cell type and time point are not known. The chain uses TRBV7-9 and TRBJ1-1; D call uncertain. What was sequenced was PBMCs or a T cell subset sorted from them (not recorded which). CDR3 sequence: CASSLGFREAFF. Written as DNA, the CDR3 is TGTGCCAGCAGCTTAGGTTTCAGGGAAGCTTTCTTT.